Included here is one T cell receptor beta chain sequence, with context. Its antigen is currently unknown. This sample was taken from a study of T cell responses to AZD1222 COVID-19 vaccine. Study-level findings and limits: Vaccine-associated CD4 TCRs ranged over spike, dominating at 160-218 and 743-854.

Assay used: immunoSEQ multiplex PCR; TCRdb lists only in-frame clones, some missing. The sample lists over 150,000 clones, 90% occurring once. Looked up from germline, CDR1 is SQVTM and CDR2 is ANQGSEA. The CDR3 is 10 residues long. Trimming stripped 4 bases from V and 5 bases from J, with 6 bases between. This TCR was sampled from an adult in good health. The material sequenced was peripheral blood, taken on day 0 of AZD1222 vaccination. The gene calls are TRBV29-1 and TRBJ2-7; D unresolved. The CDR3 is CSVANHEQYF. CDR3 DNA sequence: TGCAGCGTTGCCAACCACGAGCAGTACTTC.